The entry below describes one TCR beta chain. This clonotype showed up just a few times. Its antigen remains unidentified. No base qualities exist here, and no much larger clone lies one base off it. This sample stems from a study of T-cell reconstitution after alpha-beta-depleted transplantation in children (TCRdb year 2016). At the level of the whole study: Using TCR repertoire profiling, the study quantitatively followed how T-cell immune reconstitution unfolded in children after TCRalphabeta/CD19-depleted allogeneic hematopoietic cell transplantation. General study outcomes and caveats: The high TCRbeta diversity at day 60 in some patients was ascribed to recipient T cells and intrathymic progenitors that had survived conditioning. Over subsequent months, a decline in hyperexpanded clone frequencies was noted, and after one year, T-cell counts and TCRbeta diversity were mostly ascribed to newly produced T cells. Apparently early alphabetaT-cell count recovery about two months after transplant reportedly relied on only several hundred rapidly expanded clones derived from non-depleted graft cells.

Library creation used PCR. The instrument given in TCRdb is Illumina HiSeq 2500. Molecular barcoding was employed in the preparation of TCR libraries, with unique molecular identifiers being used to normalize TCRbeta repertoire quantification. The public reads were reprocessed in TCRdb via fastp at Q25 and MiXCR, keeping in-frame beta chains. Here each entry gathers all rows of one CDR3 protein and keeps the most common genes and DNA. Recorded for this sample are roughly 790,000 distinct CDR3 sequences; approximately 15% of them occurred a single time. Just under 5% of the sample comes from the top ten. Explained via the paper, the treatment or condition label denotes: allogeneic hematopoietic cell transplantation with graft depleted of TCRalphabeta T cells and CD19 B cells. The children who served as transplant recipients had been given grafts of TCRalphabeta/CD19-depleted allogeneic hematopoietic cells.

The source is a male patient aged 10 to 17 who had a stem cell transplant for acute lymphoblastic leukemia, so the T cells may come from the graft donor. The material was PBMCs, mostly from graft donor cells, obtained 360 days after TCRalphabeta/CD19-depleted stem cell transplant.

The CDR3 region has the sequence CASSVDGFYNEQFF. The sequenced DNA: TGCGCCAGCAGCGTGGATGGATTCTACAATGAGCAGTTCTTC. Recombination linked TRBV5-1 to TRBJ2-1, with an unclear D gene assignment. Deletion took 4 bases off V and 3 bases off J, with a span of 11 bases between the germline ends. The cysteine opens and the phenylalanine closes a CDR3 of 14 amino acids. The entry retains the CDR3 DNA only, 42 bases that are in frame from base 1. Based on the germline V gene, the CDR1 and CDR2 sequences are SGHRS and YFSETQ. Full variable domain (CDR3 extended with the reference TRBV5-1 and TRBJ2-1 proteins): KAGVTQTPRYLIKTRGQQVTLSCSPISGHRSVSWYQQTPGQGLQFLFEYFSETQRNKGNFPGRFSGRQFSNSRSEMNVSTLELGDSALYLCASSVDGFYNEQFFGPGTRLTVL.